This is a list of T cell receptor beta chains from one sample in a study of T cell changes during pregnancy in multiple sclerosis. TCRdb's copy holds only in-frame clones and misses some; the assay was immunoSEQ multiplex PCR. The table shows under 50,000 clones, with 92% occurring only once. This sample comprised CD8+ T cells from peripheral blood mononuclear cells, obtained before pregnancy. The receptors were sampled from a female donor with multiple sclerosis, enrolled in a pregnancy study. Each CDR3 is given with its conserved first and last residue. A D gene is named only where the DNA matches it firmly. The size entry is marked missing in some rows and otherwise reads once, few, many or a size class.

v_gene,d_gene,abundance,j_gene,CDR3nt,CDR3aa
TRBV6-1,-,-,TRBJ2-7,TGTGCCAGCAGTGGTCCGGACGAGCAGTACTTC,CASSGPDEQYF
TRBV5-5,TRBD1,-,TRBJ1-5,TGTGCCAGCAGCCCGACAGGGGGCGGCAATCAGCCCCAGCATTTT,CASSPTGGGNQPQHF
TRBV19,TRBD1,-,TRBJ2-7,TGTGCCAGTAGTATAGCTTTAGGGGGCCCCTACGAGCAGTACTTC,CASSIALGGPYEQYF
TRBV6-1,TRBD1,-,TRBJ2-1,TGTGCCAGCAGTGAAGCAGTTTTCTGGACAGGGAACAATGAGCAGTTCTTC,CASSEAVFWTGNNEQFF
TRBV11-3,-,-,TRBJ2-1,TGTGCCAGCAGCTTAGGCCCCCAAACAGGATCCTCTTACAATGAGCAGTTCTTC,CASSLGPQTGSSYNEQFF
TRBV27,-,-,TRBJ2-2,TGTGCCAGCAGTCCCGCGAACACCGGGGAGCTGTTTTTT,CASSPANTGELFF
TRBV6-5,-,-,TRBJ2-5,TGTGCCAGCAGTTACCGGCAGGGGCAAGAGACCCAGTACTTC,CASSYRQGQETQYF
TRBV9,TRBD2,once,TRBJ2-1,TGTGCCAGCAGCGTAGAACTAGCGGCCTACAATGAGCAGTTCTTC,CASSVELAAYNEQFF
TRBV5-4,-,-,TRBJ2-7,TGTGCCAGCAGCTTCCCAGGCGGGACTCCCGACGAGCAGTACTTC,CASSFPGGTPDEQYF
TRBV7-9,TRBD1,-,TRBJ2-1,TGTGCCAGCAGCCATACTGGGACAGGGCGCAATGAGCAGTTCTTC,CASSHTGTGRNEQFF
TRBV28,TRBD2,-,TRBJ2-3,TGTGCCAGCAGTTTATCAGGGTGGCTAGCGGGACGTGTGGATACGCAGTATTTT,CASSLSGWLAGRVDTQYF
TRBV27,-,-,TRBJ2-1,TGTGCCAGCAGTTTAATCTGGGCCGGAATCTACAATGAGCAGTTCTTC,CASSLIWAGIYNEQFF
TRBV15,TRBD2,-,TRBJ2-1,TGTGCCACCAGCAGAGAGGTAGCGGGGGGGCTTTACAATGAGCAGTTCTTC,CATSREVAGGLYNEQFF
TRBV7-9,-,-,TRBJ1-5,TGTGCCAGCAGCTCTCAGGGAATTGGAAATCAGCCCCAGCATTTT,CASSSQGIGNQPQHF
TRBV10-3,TRBD1,few,TRBJ2-7,TGTGCCATCAGTACCCTCGTGGACAGGACCTACGAGCAGTACTTC,CAISTLVDRTYEQYF
TRBV11-2,-,-,TRBJ1-4,TGTGCCAGCAGACTTAAGAGGTATAATGAAAAACTGTTTTTT,CASRLKRYNEKLFF
TRBV9,-,-,TRBJ2-2,TGTGCCAGCAGCGCCGCCATCCGACAGGCGAACACCGGGGAGCTGTTTTTT,CASSAAIRQANTGELFF
TRBV6-5,-,-,TRBJ2-2,TGTGCCAGCAGTTTAGTGACCGGGGAGCTGTTTTTT,CASSLVTGELFF
TRBV7-6,-,-,TRBJ2-7,TGTGCCAGCAGCTTTCAGGGTAGAGAGCAGTACTTC,CASSFQGREQYF
TRBV5-1,-,-,TRBJ2-7,TGCGCCAGTACCGGCGGTAGCTCCTACGAGCAGTACTTC,CASTGGSSYEQYF
TRBV27,-,-,TRBJ2-2,TGTGCCAGCCTACAGGGACGGAACACCGGGGAGCTGTTTTTT,CASLQGRNTGELFF
TRBV7-9,-,-,TRBJ2-7,TGTGCCAGCAGCGCGGGATTTGAGGGCAGGAGCTCCTACGAGCAGTACTTC,CASSAGFEGRSSYEQYF
TRBV9,-,-,TRBJ2-7,TGTGCCAGCAGCGTAGAGGGGGACTCCTACGAGCAGTACTTC,CASSVEGDSYEQYF
TRBV5-1,-,-,TRBJ1-2,TGCGCCAGCAGCAAGGGGAAATATGGCTACACCTTC,CASSKGKYGYTF
TRBV27,-,-,TRBJ2-1,TGTGCCAGCATGACCCGGAGGACCTCATACAATGAGCAGTTCTTC,CASMTRRTSYNEQFF
TRBV13,-,-,TRBJ1-1,TGTGCCAGCAGCTTTCAGGGAGGGAACACTGAAGCTTTCTTT,CASSFQGGNTEAFF
TRBV6-1,-,-,TRBJ1-2,TGTGCCAGCAGTGAAGGGACACACTACACCTTC,CASSEGTHYTF
TRBV11-2,TRBD2,-,TRBJ2-1,TGTGCCAGCAGCTTGGAGCGGGGGCTTTACAATGAGCAGTTCTTC,CASSLERGLYNEQFF
TRBV27,TRBD2,-,TRBJ2-3,TGTGCCAGCAGGGGGTATAGCGGGGGTAAAGATACGCAGTATTTT,CASRGYSGGKDTQYF
TRBV27,-,-,TRBJ1-2,TGTGCCAGCAGTTTATCTGGCAGAACTAACTATGGCTACACCTTC,CASSLSGRTNYGYTF
TRBV9,-,-,TRBJ2-5,TGTGCCAGCAGCACCAGGGTTCGGGAGACCCAGTACTTC,CASSTRVRETQYF
TRBV5-1,TRBD2,-,TRBJ2-7,TGCGCCAGCGGGAGGGACCACGGGGTGGACGAGCAGTACTTC,CASGRDHGVDEQYF
TRBV7-3,TRBD1,-,TRBJ2-6,TGTGCCAGCAGCTTAAGGGGACAGGACCATTCCCGCTCTGGGGCCAACGTCCTGACTTTC,CASSLRGQDHSRSGANVLTF